What follows is one T cell receptor beta chain and its context. What this receptor recognizes is not known. The input lacks base qualities; no much larger clone sits a single base away. This sample is part of a study of Ad26.COV2.S vaccination and SARS-CoV-2 variants listed by TCRdb under 2021. Regarding the complete study: Vaccine-arm donors came from COV1001, a multicentre, randomized, double-blind, placebo-controlled phase I-IIa trial of Ad26.COV2.S in healthy adults. The TCR-sequenced set comprised approximately 32 samples: some 20 Ad26.COV2.S vaccine recipients, 5 placebo recipients and 8 SARS-CoV-2 convalescent individuals. Throughout the experiments and outcome assessment, investigators stayed blinded to trial group allocation. Participants in the trial were split at random into five groups of five each, receiving low-dose or high-dose Ad26.COV2.S once or twice, or else placebo on both occasions. Ad26.COV2.S was administered intramuscularly at 5 x 10^10 or 1 x 10^11 viral particles, either as a single shot or as two shots given 56 days apart. Sequencing of the TCRbeta repertoire served to evaluate the specificity and breadth of SARS-CoV-2-reactive T cell receptors following Ad26.COV2.S vaccination. General findings and caveats noted by the study authors: Higher spike-specific TCR breadth was observed in Ad26.COV2.S recipients than in placebo recipients (P = 0.0014). Comparable non-spike TCR breadth was observed between vaccine and placebo recipients, consistent with only spike being contained in the vaccine. Substantial breadth of spike-specific CD8+ and CD4+ T cell responses was reported after vaccination. The study was not powered for comparison of responses between vaccine doses or regimens. It was noted by the authors that total T cell responses may have been underestimated by the TCR breadth and depth analyses.

The treatment or condition label, as the study defines it: roughly 20 received Ad26.COV2.S at low or high dose, single or two shots; 5 received placebo; per-sample allocation not given. For vaccine and placebo recipients, repertoires were sequenced using samples collected on day 63 after the first injection. In Cohort 1b, about two dozen adults aged 18-55 years were enrolled at a single site in Boston, USA, between 29 July and 7 August 2020. Ad26.COV2.S consisted of a replication-incompetent adenovirus type 26 vector by which a prefusion-stabilized SARS-CoV-2 spike protein from the original Wuhan strain was expressed. Per the germline V gene, SGDLS is the CDR1 and YYNGEE is the CDR2. V lost 1 base and J lost 2 bases, and the count of bases not matched to a germline gene is 2. The CDR3 sequence holds 15 residues, the cysteine and phenylalanine included. The kept DNA is CDR3 alone, 45 bases in frame from the first base.

TCRbeta CDR3 regions were sequenced with the immunoSEQ Assay. After extraction, genomic DNA underwent amplification by bias-controlled multiplex PCR, followed by high-throughput sequencing. In the authors' own workflow: Collapsing and filtering of sequences were performed to quantify the absolute abundance of each unique TCRbeta CDR3 region. Usable DNA was measured by amplifying reference genes present in all nucleated cells, and TCRbeta template counts were normalized to that usable DNA to estimate T cell fraction. Repertoire TCRs were annotated as SARS-CoV-2-specific by exact matching of V gene, CDR3 amino acid sequence and J gene to a known reactive TCR set. The reference SARS-CoV-2 TCR set came from MIRA and was filtered for enrichment in COVID-19-positive ImmuneCODE repertoires, removing public or cross-reactive TCRs. Drawing on the MIRA antigens, annotated TCRs were analysed further at the level of specific ORF or position within ORF. Breadth was defined as annotated unique rearrangements over total unique productive rearrangements; depth was the summed frequency of those rearrangements. TCR breadth was compared between groups using two-sided Wilcoxon rank-sum tests. The table was pulled from immuneACCESS by TCRdb, which kept in-frame rearrangements only. Such tables lose some clones; where checked, under half of the loss comes from unresolved V genes, and the rest has no known cause. That table supplies the V and J calls and clone size; D and trimming were determined from the DNA. Recorded for this sample are 400,000 to 450,000 clones; about 90% of them occurred a single time. The top ten hold around 4.5% of the sample.

This sequence was found in a person aged 18-60 years who received the Ad26.COV2.S COVID-19 vaccine or a placebo. Sample: peripheral blood, taken in a trial of Ad26.COV2.S vaccine versus placebo. Recombination joined TRBV9 with TRBJ2-1, with 8 central nucleotides matching TRBD1. The CDR3 amino acid sequence is: CASSVQGAPYNEQFF. In nucleotide form, the sequence is TGTGCCAGCAGCGTACAGGGGGCTCCCTACAATGAGCAGTTCTTC.